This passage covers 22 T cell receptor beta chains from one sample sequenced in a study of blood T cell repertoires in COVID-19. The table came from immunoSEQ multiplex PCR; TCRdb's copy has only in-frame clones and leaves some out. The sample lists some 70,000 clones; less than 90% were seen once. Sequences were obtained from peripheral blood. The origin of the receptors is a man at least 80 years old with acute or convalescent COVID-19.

CDR3 loop: CASSHRDRATEAFF. Written as DNA, the CDR3 is TGTGCCAGCAGCCACCGGGACAGGGCCACTGAAGCTTTCTTT. J is TRBJ1-1 and V is TRBV3-1 (or the pseudogene TRBV3-2), with TRBD1 identical over 9 bases. The CDR3 is 14 residues long. After removal of 3 bases from V and 4 bases from J, the junction contained 3 bases not matched to a gene. The germline CDR1 and CDR2 sequences are LGHDT and YNNKEL (reference sequence).

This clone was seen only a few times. For the CDR3, the DNA is TGCGCCAGCAGCTCCGGGACTAGCGGGAAGAGTAAGGACGAGCAGTACTTC. Residues: CASSSGTSGKSKDEQYF. V usage is TRBV5-1 and J usage is TRBJ2-7; 13 bases map to TRBD2. The CDR3 totals 17 residues. Germline V CDR1 and CDR2: SGHRS, YFSETQ. J lost 5 bases, V lost 3 bases, and 11 bases had no gene match.

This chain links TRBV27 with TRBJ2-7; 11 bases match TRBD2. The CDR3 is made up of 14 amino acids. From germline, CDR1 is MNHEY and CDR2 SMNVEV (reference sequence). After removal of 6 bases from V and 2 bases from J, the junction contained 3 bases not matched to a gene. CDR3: CASRLAGGAYEQYF. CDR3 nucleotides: TGTGCCAGCAGATTAGCGGGAGGGGCCTACGAGCAGTACTTC.

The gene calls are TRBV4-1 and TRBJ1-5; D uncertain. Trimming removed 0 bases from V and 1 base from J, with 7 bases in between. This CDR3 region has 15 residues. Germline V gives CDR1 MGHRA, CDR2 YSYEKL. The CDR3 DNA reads TGCGCCAGCAGCCAAGATAGAAACAGCAATCAGCCCCAGCATTTT. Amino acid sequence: CASSQDRNSNQPQHF.

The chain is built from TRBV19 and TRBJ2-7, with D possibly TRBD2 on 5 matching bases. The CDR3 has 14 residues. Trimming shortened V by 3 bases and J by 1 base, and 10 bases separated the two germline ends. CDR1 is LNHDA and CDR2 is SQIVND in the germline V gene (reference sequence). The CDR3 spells CASSMRASSYEQYF. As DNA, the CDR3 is TGTGCCAGTAGTATGAGGGCTTCGTCCTACGAGCAGTACTTC. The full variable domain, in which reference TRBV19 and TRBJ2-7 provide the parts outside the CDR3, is DGGITQSPKYLFRKEGQNVTLSCEQNLNHDAMYWYRQDPGQGLRLIYYSQIVNDFQKGDIAEGYSVSREKKESFPLTVTSAQKNPTAFYLCASSMRASSYEQYFGPGTRLTVT.

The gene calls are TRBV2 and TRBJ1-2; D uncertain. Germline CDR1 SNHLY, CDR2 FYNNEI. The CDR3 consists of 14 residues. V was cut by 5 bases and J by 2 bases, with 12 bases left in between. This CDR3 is CASSPRDWNYGYTF. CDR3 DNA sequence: TGTGCCAGCAGTCCCCGGGATTGGAACTATGGCTACACCTTC.

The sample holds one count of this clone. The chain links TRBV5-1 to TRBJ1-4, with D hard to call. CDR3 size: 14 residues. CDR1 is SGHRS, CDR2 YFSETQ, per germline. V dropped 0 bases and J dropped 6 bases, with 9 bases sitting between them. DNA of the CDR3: TGCGCCAGCAGCTTGGTGGAGGCAGATGAAAAACTGTTTTTT. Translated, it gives CASSLVEADEKLFF.

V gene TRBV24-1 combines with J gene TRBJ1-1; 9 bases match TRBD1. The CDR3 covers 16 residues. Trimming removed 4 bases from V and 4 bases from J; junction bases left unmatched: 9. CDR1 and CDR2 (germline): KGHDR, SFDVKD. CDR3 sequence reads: CATSEGGQGRSTEAFF. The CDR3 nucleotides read TGTGCCACCAGTGAGGGAGGACAGGGGAGGTCCACTGAAGCTTTCTTT.

The CDR3 sequence is CASSLDGTAHEQYF. In DNA form, the CDR3 reads TGTGCCAGCAGCTTAGATGGGACAGCCCACGAGCAGTACTTC. The chain recombines TRBV7-2 with TRBJ2-7; TRBD1 matches 7 bases. The CDR3 covers 14 residues. CDR1 SGHTA and CDR2 FQGNSA come from the germline V gene. V dropped 1 base and J dropped 5; count of bases not matched to a gene: 5. Full variable domain (missing parts from reference TRBV7-2 and TRBJ2-7): GAGVSQSPSNKVTEKGKDVELRCDPISGHTALYWYRQSLGQGLEFLIYFQGNSAPDKSGLPSDRFSAERTGGSVSTLTIQRTQQEDSAVYLCASSLDGTAHEQYFGPGTRLTVT.

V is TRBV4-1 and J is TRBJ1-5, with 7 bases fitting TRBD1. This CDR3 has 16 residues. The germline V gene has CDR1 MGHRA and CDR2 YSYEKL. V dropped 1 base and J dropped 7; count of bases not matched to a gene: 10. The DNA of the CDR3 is TGCGCCAGCAGCCAAGTGACCGGGACAGCAATACAGCCCCAGCATTTT. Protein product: CASSQVTGTAIQPQHF.

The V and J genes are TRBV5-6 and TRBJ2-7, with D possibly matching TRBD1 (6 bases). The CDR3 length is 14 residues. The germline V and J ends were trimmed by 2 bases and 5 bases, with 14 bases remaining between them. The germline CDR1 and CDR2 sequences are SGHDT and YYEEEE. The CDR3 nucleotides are TGTGCCAGCAGCTTCCGACAGGCCCAAAACGAGCAGTACTTC. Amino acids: CASSFRQAQNEQYF.

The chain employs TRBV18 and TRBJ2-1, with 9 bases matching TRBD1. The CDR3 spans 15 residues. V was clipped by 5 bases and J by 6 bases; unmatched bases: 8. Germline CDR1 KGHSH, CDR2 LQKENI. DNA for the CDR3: TGTGCCAGCTCAATACAGGGACAGGGCATCAATGAGCAGTTCTTC. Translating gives CASSIQGQGINEQFF.

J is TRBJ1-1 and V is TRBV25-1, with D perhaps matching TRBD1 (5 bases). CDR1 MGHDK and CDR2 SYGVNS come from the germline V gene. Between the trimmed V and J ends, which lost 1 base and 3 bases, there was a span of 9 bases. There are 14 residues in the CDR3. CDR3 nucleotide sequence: TGTGCCAGCAGTGAATCTGGAGGGGACACTGAAGCTTTCTTT. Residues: CASSESGGDTEAFF.

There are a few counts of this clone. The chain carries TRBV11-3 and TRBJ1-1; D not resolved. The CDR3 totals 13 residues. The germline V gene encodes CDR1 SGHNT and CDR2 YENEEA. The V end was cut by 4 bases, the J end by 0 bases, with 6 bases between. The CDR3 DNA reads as TGTGCCAGCAGCTCCAACATGAACACTGAAGCTTTCTTT. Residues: CASSSNMNTEAFF.

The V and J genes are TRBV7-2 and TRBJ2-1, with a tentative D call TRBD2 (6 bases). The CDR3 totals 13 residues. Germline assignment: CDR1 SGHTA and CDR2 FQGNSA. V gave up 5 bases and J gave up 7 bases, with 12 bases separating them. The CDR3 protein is CASSRRERNEQFF. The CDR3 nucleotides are TGTGCCAGCAGCCGGAGGGAAAGGAATGAGCAGTTCTTC.

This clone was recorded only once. The CDR3 loop is CATSDFSTAGEQFF. The CDR3 coding sequence is TGTGCCACCAGTGATTTTTCTACGGCCGGGGAGCAGTTCTTC. The gene calls are TRBV24-1 and TRBJ2-1, with D unresolved. Germline-derived CDR1 and CDR2 are KGHDR and SFDVKD. V was pared by 1 base and J by 10 bases, with 13 bases between. CDR3 size: 14 residues.

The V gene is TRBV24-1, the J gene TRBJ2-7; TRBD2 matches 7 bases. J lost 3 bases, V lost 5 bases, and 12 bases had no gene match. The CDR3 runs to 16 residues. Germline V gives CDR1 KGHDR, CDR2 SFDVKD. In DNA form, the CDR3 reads TGTGCCACCAGTGCCCCCACGGGAGGAGGGGACTACGAGCAGTACTTC. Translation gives CATSAPTGGGDYEQYF.

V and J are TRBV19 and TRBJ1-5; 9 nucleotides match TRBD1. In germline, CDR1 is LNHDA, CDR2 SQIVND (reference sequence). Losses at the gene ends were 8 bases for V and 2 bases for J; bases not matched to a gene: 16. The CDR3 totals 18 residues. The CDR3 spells CASGGFPGQGTGNQPQHF. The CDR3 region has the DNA TGTGCCAGTGGGGGGTTCCCGGGACAGGGCACGGGCAATCAGCCCCAGCATTTT.

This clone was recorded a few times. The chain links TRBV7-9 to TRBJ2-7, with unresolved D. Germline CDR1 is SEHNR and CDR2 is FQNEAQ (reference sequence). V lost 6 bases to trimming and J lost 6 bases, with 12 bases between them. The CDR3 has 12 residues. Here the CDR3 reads CASSLRGPEQYF. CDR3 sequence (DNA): TGTGCCAGCAGTCTTCGAGGCCCCGAGCAGTACTTC.

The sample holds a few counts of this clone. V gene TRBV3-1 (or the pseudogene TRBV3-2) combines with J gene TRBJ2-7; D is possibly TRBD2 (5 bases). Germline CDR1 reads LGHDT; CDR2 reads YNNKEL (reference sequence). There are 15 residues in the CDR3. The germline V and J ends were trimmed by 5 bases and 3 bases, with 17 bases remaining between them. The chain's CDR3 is CASSLSGPSDYEQYF. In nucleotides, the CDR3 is TGTGCCAGCAGCTTGAGCGGACCCTCCGACTACGAGCAGTACTTC.

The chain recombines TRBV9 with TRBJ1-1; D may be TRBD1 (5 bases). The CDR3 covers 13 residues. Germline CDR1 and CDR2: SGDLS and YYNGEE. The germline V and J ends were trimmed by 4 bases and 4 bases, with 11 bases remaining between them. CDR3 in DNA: TGTGCCAGCAGCTCCCAGGGATTCACTGAAGCTTTCTTT. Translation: CASSSQGFTEAFF.

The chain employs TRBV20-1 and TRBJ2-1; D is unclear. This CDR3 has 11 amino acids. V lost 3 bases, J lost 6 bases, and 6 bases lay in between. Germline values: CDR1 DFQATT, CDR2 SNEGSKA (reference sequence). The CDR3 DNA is TGCAGTGCTAGCTTCTTCAATGAGCAGTTCTTC. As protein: CSASFFNEQFF.